This TCR beta chain derives from a study of T cell responses to AZD1222 COVID-19 vaccine. This clone was recorded only once. Its antigen remains unidentified. Findings and limits, study-wide: Reports say nearly half of spike-specific TCRs go after unmutated variant regions. When two AZD1222 doses had been given, Spike-specific TCR breadth and depth rose.

Trimming left V 1 base short and J 1 base short, with 7 bases between. Germline lookup yields CDR1 MNHEY and CDR2 SMNVEV (reference sequence). This CDR3 has 14 amino acids. Measured with immunoSEQ multiplex PCR; TCRdb has only the in-frame clones, and not every one. This sample has about 110,000 clones, with 85% to 90% found just once. Sequences were derived from peripheral blood, sampled on day 0 of AZD1222 vaccination. The J gene is TRBJ1-1, the V gene TRBV27, with a weak D call TRBD1 (5 bases). The TCR comes from an adult in good health. The CDR3 sequence is CASSLYDRNTEAFF. CDR3 coding DNA: TGTGCCAGCAGTTTATACGACAGGAACACTGAAGCTTTCTTT.